These 22 T cell receptor beta chains originate from one sample sequenced in a study of T cell repertoires in ileal Crohn's disease. The sample's time point: neoterminal ileum biopsy at postoperative endoscopy, about 6 months after surgery. Produced via immunoSEQ multiplex PCR; TCRdb's table is partial and in-frame only. The sample consists of nearly 11,000 clones, just under 75% of them appearing once. The sequenced sample was ileal tissue. The source of these receptors is an adult with Crohn's disease.

This chain links TRBV5-1 with TRBJ2-7; TRBD1 aligns across 9 bases. Germline lookup yields CDR1 SGHRS and CDR2 YFSETQ. After removal of 2 bases from V and 5 bases from J, the junction contained 11 bases not matched to a gene. This CDR3 region has 16 residues. The DNA of the CDR3 is TGCGCCAGCAGCTTACCTCCGGGACAGGGAGCTCACGAGCAGTACTTC. It translates to CASSLPPGQGAHEQYF.

This clone was detected only once. The gene calls are TRBV6-1 and TRBJ1-2; 7 nucleotides line up with TRBD1. Germline trimming cut 5 bases from V and 2 bases from J; bases unmatched to any gene: 5. Germline V gene data show CDR1 as MNHNS and CDR2 as SASEGT. The CDR3 loop spans 14 amino acids. The CDR3 DNA reads TGTGCCAGCAGTTGGACAGGCGCGAACTATGGCTACACCTTC. It yields the protein CASSWTGANYGYTF.

The CDR3 is CASSIETPTEAFF. DNA for the CDR3: TGTGCCAGCAGCATAGAGACACCTACTGAAGCTTTCTTT. The chain is built from TRBV21-1 and TRBJ1-1; TRBD1 is the table's D call, not checked against the DNA. TRBV21-1 is noted as a pseudogene. The CDR3 length is 13 residues.

The genes are TRBV6-5 and TRBJ1-2; perhaps TRBD1 as D (6 bases). The CDR3 sequence is 15 residues long. V was trimmed by 2 bases and J by 1 base, leaving 11 bases between them. CDR1 is MNHEY, CDR2 SVGAGI, per germline. The CDR3, as DNA: TGTGCCAGCAGTTACGGGGGCGAGCTTAACTATGGCTACACCTTC. It translates to CASSYGGELNYGYTF.

This clone appeared a few times. V is TRBV6-1 and J is TRBJ2-3; 9 bases fit TRBD2. In germline, CDR1 is MNHNS, CDR2 SASEGT. With 6 bases clipped from V and 1 base from J, the junction kept 2 bases outside the gene matches. The CDR3 length is 14 residues. CDR3 coding DNA: TGTGCCAGCAGGGGCGGGGGGGGCACAGATACGCAGTATTTT. Translation gives CASRGGGGTDTQYF.

Regarding this clone: It differs at one base from a far larger clone, so likely a read error. The chain combines TRBV6-4 with TRBJ2-5; 8 bases are shared with TRBD2. The trim removed 0 bases at V and 6 bases at J, leaving 12 bases unmatched. There are 17 residues in the CDR3. CDR1 is MRHNA and CDR2 is SNTAGT in the germline V gene. The CDR3 region is CASSDSSQRGTQQTQYF. CDR3 sequence (DNA): TGTGCCAGCAGTGACTCGAGCCAGCGGGGGACACAACAGACCCAGTACTTC.

This clone is medium-sized. The chain combines TRBV9 with TRBJ1-4; D is possibly TRBD1 (6 bases). The germline gives CDR1 SGDLS, CDR2 YYNGEE. V was pared by 1 base and J by 5 bases, with 12 bases between. This CDR3 spans 15 amino acids. The CDR3 coding sequence is TGTGCCAGCAGCGTACAGGGGATAGGAAATGAAAAACTGTTTTTT. It codes for CASSVQGIGNEKLFF. Combining the CDR3 with reference TRBV9 and TRBJ1-4 gives the whole variable domain DSGVTQTPKHLITATGQRVTLRCSPRSGDLSVYWYQQSLDQGLQFLIQYYNGEERAKGNILERFSAQQFPDLHSELNLSSLELGDSALYFCASSVQGIGNEKLFFGSGTQLSVL.

This chain links TRBV5-1 with TRBJ2-3, with TRBD2 identical over 7 bases. CDR1 and CDR2 from the germline V gene are SGHRS and YFSETQ. J was trimmed by 9 bases and V by 0 bases; bases with no gene match: 4. The CDR3 consists of 13 residues. CDR3 protein: CASSLGGSVTQYF. The CDR3 DNA reads as TGCGCCAGCAGCTTGGGCGGGAGCGTAACGCAGTATTTT. Supplemented by reference TRBV5-1 and TRBJ2-3, the full variable domain reads KAGVTQTPRYLIKTRGQQVTLSCSPISGHRSVSWYQQTPGQGLQFLFEYFSETQRNKGNFPGRFSGRQFSNSRSEMNVSTLELGDSALYLCASSLGGSVTQYFGPGTRLTVL.

The rearrangement links TRBV21-1 to TRBJ2-7; the table's D call, TRBD1, was not checked against the DNA. TRBV21-1 is a pseudogene segment. CDR3 length: 15 amino acids. Here the CDR3 DNA reads TGTGCCAGCCCCTGCCTTAGGGACAGAAGCTACGAGCAGTACTTC. Its protein product is CASPCLRDRSYEQYF.

The V gene is TRBV5-6, the J gene TRBJ1-1; a possible D gene is TRBD1 (6 bases). The CDR3 totals 14 residues. Trimming took 4 bases from V and 4 from J, leaving 14 bases between them. Germline-derived CDR1 and CDR2 are SGHDT and YYEEEE. Here the CDR3 DNA reads TGTGCCAGCAGCATACTGGACAGTGCCACTGAAGCTTTCTTT. Amino acids: CASSILDSATEAFF.

The J gene is TRBJ2-3, the V gene TRBV9, with D perhaps matching TRBD1 (6 bases). This CDR3 is 14 amino acids long. Per the germline V gene, CDR1 is SGDLS and CDR2 is YYNGEE. Trimming pared 6 bases from V and 4 bases from J, leaving 15 bases between. The CDR3 protein is CASTGTSGPDTQYF. The DNA of the CDR3 is TGTGCCAGCACCGGGACAAGTGGTCCAGATACGCAGTATTTT.

Worth noting for this clone: Sequence at one end of the junction differs from germline and may be a read error. This CDR3 reads CASSLLGGTSGILF. In DNA form, the CDR3 reads TGTGCCAGCAGTTTACTGGGCGGAACTAGCGGGATTCTCTTC. This sequence joins TRBV6-1 and TRBJ2-1, with 10 bases aligning to TRBD2. Germline V gene data show CDR1 as MNHNS and CDR2 as SASEGT. This CDR3 region has 14 residues.

The chain combines TRBV9 with TRBJ2-2, with unresolved D. This CDR3 is built from 14 residues. V lost 0 bases and J 7 bases, leaving 10 bases between the germline ends. Per the germline V gene, CDR1 is SGDLS and CDR2 is YYNGEE. CDR3 nucleotide sequence: TGTGCCAGCAGCGTAGATCTAGGAGTCGGGGAGCTGTTTTTT. Amino acids: CASSVDLGVGELFF.

This clone was found once. The chain uses TRBV2 and TRBJ2-7, with 9 nucleotides matching TRBD1. Germline V gene data show CDR1 as SNHLY and CDR2 as FYNNEI. The CDR3 consists of 14 residues. V lost 6 bases and J lost 5; bases outside the gene matches: 8. The CDR3: CASSGQGLRDEQYF. The CDR3 DNA sequence: TGTGCCAGCAGCGGACAGGGGTTAAGAGACGAGCAGTACTTC.

This clone was seen only once. V usage is TRBV5-4 and J usage is TRBJ1-4; the D gene is possibly TRBD1 (6 bases). The CDR3 spans 15 residues. Germline assignment: CDR1 SGHNT and CDR2 YYREEE (reference sequence). The V end was cut by 6 bases, the J end by 5 bases, with 17 bases between. CDR3 in amino acids: CASTQRGGANEKLFF. The CDR3 DNA sequence: TGTGCCAGCACCCAACGGGGGGGCGCGAATGAAAAACTGTTTTTT.

V usage is TRBV4-1 and J usage is TRBJ2-7; perhaps TRBD2 as D (6 bases). The CDR3 covers 15 residues. Germline loops: CDR1 MGHRA, CDR2 YSYEKL. V lost 5 bases, J lost 4 bases, and 18 bases lay in between. Here the CDR3 reads CASSYGSGEGYEQYF. The CDR3 DNA reads TGCGCCAGCAGCTACGGGTCGGGAGAAGGGTACGAGCAGTACTTC.

The chain joins TRBV5-1 to TRBJ2-2; 12 bases align to TRBD2. The CDR3 consists of 16 residues. Germline CDR1 is SGHRS and CDR2 is YFSETQ. The V segment lost 4 bases and the J segment 11 bases; nucleotides outside the gene matches: 12. Here the CDR3 reads CASSPAGLAGSFELFF. CDR3 coding DNA: TGCGCCAGCAGCCCGGCGGGACTAGCGGGTTCGTTTGAGCTGTTTTTT.

This rearrangement joins TRBV6-5 to TRBJ2-6, with D unclear. CDR3 size: 15 residues. Trimming left V 1 base short and J 4 bases short, with 8 bases between. CDR1 is MNHEY, CDR2 SVGAGI, per germline. The CDR3 bases are TGTGCCAGCAGTTACTACATAACGGGGGCCAACGTCCTGACTTTC. Its protein product is CASSYYITGANVLTF.

J is TRBJ1-4 and V is TRBV7-9; 8 nucleotides align to TRBD1. CDR1 and CDR2 (germline): SEHNR, FQNEAQ (reference sequence). The V segment lost 3 bases and the J segment 12 bases; nucleotides outside the gene matches: 12. The CDR3 runs to 15 residues. CDR3 amino acids: CASSLEYGDRQELFF. CDR3 DNA sequence: TGTGCCAGCAGCTTGGAATATGGGGACAGGCAGGAACTGTTTTTT.

This clone was counted only a few times. The sample has other DNA sequences that encode this CDR3 too. This chain joins TRBV6-5 and TRBJ1-4; D is uncertain. From germline, CDR1 is MNHEY and CDR2 SVGAGI. This CDR3 has 13 amino acids. Trimming cost V 0 bases and J 8 bases, with 7 bases left between them. CDR3 sequence (DNA): TGTGCCAGCAGTTACTCACCGGGGGAAAAACTGTTTTTT. Amino acids: CASSYSPGEKLFF.

To note about this clone: The same CDR3 is also encoded by other DNA sequences in this sample. The chain links TRBV5-1 to TRBJ2-7; 8 nucleotides agree with TRBD1. This CDR3 is 12 amino acids long. Per the germline V gene, CDR1 is SGHRS and CDR2 is YFSETQ. V lost 1 base to trimming and J lost 6 bases; unmatched junction nucleotides: 0. CDR3 region: CASSLTGGEQYF. CDR3 DNA: TGCGCCAGCAGCTTGACAGGGGGCGAGCAGTACTTC.

V and J are TRBV27 and TRBJ2-7; TRBD2 matches at 7 bases. After removal of 5 bases from V and 6 bases from J, the junction contained 7 bases not matched to a gene. Per germline, CDR1 MNHEY and CDR2 SMNVEV (reference sequence). The CDR3 totals 13 residues. The CDR3 nucleotides read TGTGCCAGCAGTGTAGGACTAGGACCCGAGCAGTACTTC. Translation gives CASSVGLGPEQYF.